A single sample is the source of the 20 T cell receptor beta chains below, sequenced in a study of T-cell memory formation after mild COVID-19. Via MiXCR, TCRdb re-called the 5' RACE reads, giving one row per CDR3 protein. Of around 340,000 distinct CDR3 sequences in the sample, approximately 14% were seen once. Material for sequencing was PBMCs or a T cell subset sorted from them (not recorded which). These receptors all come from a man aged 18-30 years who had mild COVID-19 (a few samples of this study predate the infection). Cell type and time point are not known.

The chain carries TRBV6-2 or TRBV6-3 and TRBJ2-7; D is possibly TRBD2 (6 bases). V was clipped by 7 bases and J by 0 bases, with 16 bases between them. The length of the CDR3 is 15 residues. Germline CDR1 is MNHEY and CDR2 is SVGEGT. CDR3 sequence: CASTPGWGVSYEQYV. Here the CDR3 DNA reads TGTGCCAGCACTCCCGGGTGGGGGGTCTCCTACGAGCAGTACGTC.

The CDR3 coding sequence is TGTGCCAGCAGCTTGGACTCCCCGGGCAATTCACCCCTCCACTTT. Protein sequence: CASSLDSPGNSPLHF. This chain connects TRBV5-4 to TRBJ1-6; no clear D gene. The germline CDR1 and CDR2 sequences are SGHNT and YYREEE (reference sequence). There are 15 residues in the CDR3. Trimming took 0 bases from V and 7 from J, leaving 11 bases between them.

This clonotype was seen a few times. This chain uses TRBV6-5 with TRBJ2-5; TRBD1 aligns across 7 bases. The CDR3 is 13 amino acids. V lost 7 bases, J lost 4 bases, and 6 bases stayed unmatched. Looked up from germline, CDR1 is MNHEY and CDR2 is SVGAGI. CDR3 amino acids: CASKGGRGETQYF. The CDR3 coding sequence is TGTGCCAGCAAAGGGGGCAGGGGAGAGACCCAGTACTTC.

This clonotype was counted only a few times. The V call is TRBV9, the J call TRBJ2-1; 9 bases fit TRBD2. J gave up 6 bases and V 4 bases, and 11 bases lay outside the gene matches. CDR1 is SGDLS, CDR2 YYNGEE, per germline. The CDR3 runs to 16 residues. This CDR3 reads CASSPRGRGGGNEQFF. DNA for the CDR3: TGTGCCAGCAGCCCCCGGGGGCGGGGGGGTGGCAATGAGCAGTTCTTC.

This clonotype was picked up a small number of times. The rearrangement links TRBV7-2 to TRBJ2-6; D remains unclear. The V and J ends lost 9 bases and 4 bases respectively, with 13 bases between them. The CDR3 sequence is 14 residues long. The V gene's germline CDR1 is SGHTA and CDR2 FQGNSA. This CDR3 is CASSVTSGANVLTF. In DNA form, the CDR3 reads TGTGCCAGTTCAGTTACCTCCGGGGCCAACGTCCTGACTTTC.

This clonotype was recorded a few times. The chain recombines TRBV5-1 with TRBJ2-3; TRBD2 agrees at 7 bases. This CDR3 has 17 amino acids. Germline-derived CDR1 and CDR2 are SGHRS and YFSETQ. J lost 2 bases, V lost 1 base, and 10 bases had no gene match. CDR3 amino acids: CASSLTPGGPATDTQYF. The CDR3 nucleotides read TGCGCCAGCAGCTTGACCCCGGGGGGACCGGCCACAGATACGCAGTATTTT.

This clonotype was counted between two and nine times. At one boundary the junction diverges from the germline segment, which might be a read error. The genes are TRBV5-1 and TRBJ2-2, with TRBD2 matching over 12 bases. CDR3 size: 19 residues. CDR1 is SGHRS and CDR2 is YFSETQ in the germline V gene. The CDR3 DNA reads TGCGCCAGCAGCTTGTTCAGAGCTAGCGGGGGGGCGAAGACCGGGGAGCTGTTTTTT. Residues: CASSLFRASGGAKTGELFF.

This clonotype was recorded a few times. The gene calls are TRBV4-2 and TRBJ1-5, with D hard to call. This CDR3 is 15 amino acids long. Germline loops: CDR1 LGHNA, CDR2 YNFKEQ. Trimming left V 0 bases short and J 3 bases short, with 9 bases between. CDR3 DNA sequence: TGTGCCAGCAGCCAAGATGGGCAGTTCAATCAGCCCCAGCATTTT. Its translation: CASSQDGQFNQPQHF.

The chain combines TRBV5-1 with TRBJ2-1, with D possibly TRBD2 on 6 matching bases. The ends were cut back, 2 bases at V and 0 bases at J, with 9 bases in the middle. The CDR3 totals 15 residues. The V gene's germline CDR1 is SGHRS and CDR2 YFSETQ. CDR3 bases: TGCGCCAGCAGCTTCCCCGGGAGCTCCTACAATGAGCAGTTCTTC. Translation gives CASSFPGSSYNEQFF.

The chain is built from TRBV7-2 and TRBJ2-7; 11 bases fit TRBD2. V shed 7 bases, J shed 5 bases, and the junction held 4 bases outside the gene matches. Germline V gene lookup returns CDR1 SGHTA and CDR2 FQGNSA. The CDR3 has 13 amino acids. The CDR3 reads CASNIAGGHEQYV. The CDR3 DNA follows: TGTGCCAGCAACATAGCGGGGGGGCACGAGCAGTACGTC.

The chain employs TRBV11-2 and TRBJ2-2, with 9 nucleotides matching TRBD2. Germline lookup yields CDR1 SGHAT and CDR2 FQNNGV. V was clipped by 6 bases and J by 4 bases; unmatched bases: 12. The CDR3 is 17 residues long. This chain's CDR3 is CASSPARGGWGTGELFF. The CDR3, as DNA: TGTGCCAGCAGTCCCGCGCGGGGGGGGTGGGGCACCGGGGAGCTGTTTTTT.

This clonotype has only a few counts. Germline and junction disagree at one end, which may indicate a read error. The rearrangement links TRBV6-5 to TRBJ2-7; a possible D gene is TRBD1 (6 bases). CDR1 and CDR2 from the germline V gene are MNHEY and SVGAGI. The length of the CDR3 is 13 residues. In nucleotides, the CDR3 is TGTGCCTGCAGTTACAGGGCATCCTACGAGCAGTACTTC. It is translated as CACSYRASYEQYF.

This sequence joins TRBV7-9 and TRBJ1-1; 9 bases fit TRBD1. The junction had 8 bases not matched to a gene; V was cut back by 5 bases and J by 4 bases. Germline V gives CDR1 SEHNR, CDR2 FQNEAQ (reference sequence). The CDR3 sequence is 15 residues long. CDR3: CASSPGQGLATEAFF. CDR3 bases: TGTGCCAGCAGCCCGGGACAGGGTTTGGCCACTGAAGCTTTCTTT. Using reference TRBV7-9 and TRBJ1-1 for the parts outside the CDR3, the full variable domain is DTGVSQNPRHKITKRGQNVTFRCDPISEHNRLYWYRQTLGQGPEFLTYFQNEAQLEKSRLLSDRFSAERPKGSFSTLEIQRTEQGDSAMYLCASSPGQGLATEAFFGQGTRLTVV.

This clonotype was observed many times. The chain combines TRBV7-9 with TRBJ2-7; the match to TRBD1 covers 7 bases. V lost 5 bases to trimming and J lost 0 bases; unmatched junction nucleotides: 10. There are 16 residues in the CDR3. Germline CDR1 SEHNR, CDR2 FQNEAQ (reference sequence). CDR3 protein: CASSPPRGDSSYEQYV. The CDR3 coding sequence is TGTGCCAGCAGCCCCCCCCGAGGGGACAGCTCCTACGAGCAGTACGTC.

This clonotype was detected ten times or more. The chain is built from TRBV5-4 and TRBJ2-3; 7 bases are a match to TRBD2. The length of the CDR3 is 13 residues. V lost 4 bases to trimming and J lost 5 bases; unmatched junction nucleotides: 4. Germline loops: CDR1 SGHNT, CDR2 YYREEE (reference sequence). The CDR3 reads CASSGLVEDTQYF. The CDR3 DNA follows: TGTGCCAGCAGCGGACTAGTGGAAGATACGCAGTATTTT.

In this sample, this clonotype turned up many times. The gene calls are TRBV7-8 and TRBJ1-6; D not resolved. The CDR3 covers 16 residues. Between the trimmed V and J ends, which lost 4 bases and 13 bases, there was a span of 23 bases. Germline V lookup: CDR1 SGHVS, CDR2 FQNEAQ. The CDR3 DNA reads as TGTGCCAGCAGCTCCCAAAATTACCGGGCAACGGGGCCCCTCCACTTT. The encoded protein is CASSSQNYRATGPLHF.

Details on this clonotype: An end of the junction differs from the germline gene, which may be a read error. CDR3 nucleotide sequence: TGTGCTAGCAGCTTAGGGAACAGGGGGAACGAAAAACTGTTTTTT. It yields the protein CASSLGNRGNEKLFF. This sequence joins TRBV7-7 and TRBJ1-4; 8 bases agree with TRBD1. CDR1 and CDR2 (germline): SSHAT, FNYEAQ (reference sequence). This CDR3 is built from 15 residues.

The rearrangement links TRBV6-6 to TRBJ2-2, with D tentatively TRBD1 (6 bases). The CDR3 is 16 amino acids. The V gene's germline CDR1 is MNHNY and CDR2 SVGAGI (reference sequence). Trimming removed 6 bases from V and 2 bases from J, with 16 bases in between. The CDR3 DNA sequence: TGTGCCAGCAGCCCGTCAGGGGCGATCAACACCGGGGAGCTGTTTTTT. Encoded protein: CASSPSGAINTGELFF.

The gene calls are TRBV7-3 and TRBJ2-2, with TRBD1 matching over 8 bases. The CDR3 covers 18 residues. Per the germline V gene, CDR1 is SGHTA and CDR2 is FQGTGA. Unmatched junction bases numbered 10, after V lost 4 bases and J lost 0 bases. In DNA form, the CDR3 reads TGTGCCAGCAGCTCCAGCCTCGGACAGGGATCGAACACCGGGGAGCTGTTTTTT. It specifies CASSSSLGQGSNTGELFF.

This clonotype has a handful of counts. CDR3 protein: CSARSMGVSYEQYV. Written as DNA, the CDR3 is TGCAGTGCTCGGAGTATGGGAGTCTCCTACGAGCAGTACGTC. V and J are TRBV20-1 and TRBJ2-7; tentative D call: TRBD2 (5 bases). V was clipped by 5 bases and J by 0 bases, with 14 bases between them. CDR1 DFQATT and CDR2 SNEGSKA come from the germline V gene (reference sequence). The CDR3 consists of 14 residues.